This T cell receptor (beta chain) was sequenced in a study of identical twins (dated by TCRdb to about 2016). About the full investigation: To test whether fetal clonotypes persist, the study used deep sequencing on TCR alpha and beta repertoires from monozygotic twins, unrelated adults of various ages, and cord blood. To rule out contamination, replicate twin experiments were performed at different times with different library preparation protocols.

Every donor was a healthy Caucasian. Three pairs of female monozygotic twins, all aged roughly 18 to 30 years, were included in the twin cohort. Peripheral blood mononuclear cells were used as the source from which RNA for TCR libraries was isolated. The full study reports these points: The excess sharing between twins in beta out-of-frame sequences was weaker because fewer shared sequences reduced the signal-to-noise ratio. Compared with coincidental sharing between unrelated individuals, out-of-frame TCR alpha sequences shared between twins had an excess of sequences with low generation probability. In monozygotic twins, recombination models systematically underestimated out-of-frame TCR alpha sharing, but the models matched the sharing seen between unrelated individuals. Fewer insertions were carried by abundant cord blood beta clonotypes; a weaker similar trend was observed in young adult naive repertoires, while no such trend was observed in memory repertoires. Because the same donors could not be followed over many years, conclusions were based on cross-sectional statistical analysis. Invariant T cells such as MAIT and iNKT could partly confound zero-insertion analyses, although diverse VJ usage argued against such confounding for most clonotypes.

This clonotype was recorded many times. Its antigen remains unidentified. The sample holds no much larger clone one base away, and base qualities are not on file. The library was built by means of 5' RACE. The sequencer listed for this sample is Illumina HiSeq 2000. A universal primer binding site was added through template switching, and the final cDNA carried a unique molecular identifier so that TCR cDNA molecules could be counted accurately. First-strand cDNA for TCR alpha and beta chains was synthesized from specific primers in the conserved constant-segment region. To control for contamination, every cDNA library was double barcoded, receiving both a SMART-Mk sample barcode and Illumina barcodes. TruSeq adapter sequences and Illumina sample barcodes were added in two successive PCR steps. Sequencing of the TCR alpha and beta cDNA libraries was done on the Illumina HiSeq platform using custom primers. Per the original workflow: Unique molecular identifiers were extracted from raw reads with MiGEC, and CDR3 positions were determined with MiXCR. Recombination models were inferred per individual with the repgenHMM and IGoR tools using an EM algorithm. Shared clonotype analysis was performed with the tcR package in R, normalizing sharing by the product of cloneset sizes. To study raw recombination free of thymic and clonal selection effects, out-of-frame nonproductive sequences were analyzed. Using fastp at Q25 and MiXCR, TCRdb reprocessed the public reads and kept productive beta chains. Each entry is one CDR3 protein sequence, shown with its most common DNA and genes. These V and J calls rely on TCRdb rather than the paper's analysis. For this sample there are about 890,000 distinct CDR3 sequences; roughly 12% appear just once. The top ten clones comprise around 1.5% of the sample.

The same data also went into a second study, on yellow fever vaccine responses in identical twins. The second study, in turn, reports: According to the authors, the vaccine-induced T cell response in identical twins seemed to be partly convergent and partly specific to each individual. In identical twins, the study followed T cell clones that responded to the vaccine with precision.

This TCR was sampled from a woman younger than 30 in good health. Input material: PBMCs.

This receptor has the CDR3 CASSTQGGSNTEAFF. The sequenced DNA is TGCGCCAGCAGCACACAAGGGGGCTCGAACACTGAAGCTTTCTTT. This sequence uses TRBV5-1 and TRBJ1-1, with 7 middle bases fitting TRBD1. Ends trimmed: V by 4 bases, J by 1 base; bases unmatched to a gene: 7. CDR1 and CDR2 were assigned from the germline V gene as SGHRS and YFSETQ. The CDR3 covers 15 residues, taking in both the cysteine and the phenylalanine. The entry retains the CDR3 DNA only, 45 bases that are in frame from base 1.